This record looks at one TCR beta chain sequence and its context. The antigen remains undetermined. Time point meaning: patch test 2, 6 weeks after DPC sensitization. Sample treatment: therapeutic diphenylcyclopropenone sensitization with weekly scalp DPC. The data were taken from a study of human T cells and chemical hapten exposure. The CDR3 runs to 14 residues. Germline V gene lookup returns CDR1 LGHDT and CDR2 YNNKEL (reference sequence). V was cut by 2 bases and J by 7 bases, with 12 bases left in between. General observations from the study: TCRs whose frequency exceeded 1 in 1000 remained the same following DPC sensitization.

Individual cDNA molecules each carried unique molecular identifiers attached by the library. Source study methods: 95,638 TCRs per sample was the median, with a range of about 20,000 to 700,000. TCRdb fed the RACE reads into MiXCR, producing one record per CDR3 protein. The V and J calls, along with clone size, are taken from TCRdb and not from the paper's own processing. This sample has 85,000 to 100,000 distinct CDR3 sequences, with 8% to 13% found just once. This clonotype originated in a man between 40 and 49 years old with alopecia areata. Some clones in this sample may be carry-over from other donors' samples. The V and J genes are TRBV3-1 and TRBJ2-1, with a tentative D call TRBD1 (6 bases). The sequencing here drew on whole blood, taken in connection with sensitization to the hapten diphenylcyclopropenone (DPC). The CDR3 reads CASSQLGQKNEQFF. The CDR3 coding sequence is TGTGCCAGCAGCCAATTGGGACAAAAGAATGAGCAGTTCTTC.